This TCR beta chain was found in a study of cytomegalovirus exposure and HLA in healthy donors (dated by TCRdb to about 2017). For the study in its entirety: The roughly 650 repertoires of the first cohort and the 95 to 150 validation repertoires were produced on the same platform, according to a later analysis. The study was designed to test whether signatures of past pathogen exposure could be identified by cataloging public T cell receptors. Along with the roughly 610-subject first cohort, a separate validation cohort of 120 different subjects was used. To predict cytomegalovirus infection status, the study brought together high-throughput TCR immunosequencing, statistical association of individual TCRs with disease status, and machine learning.

Remarks on this clone: Its antigen remains undetermined. Base qualities are not recorded, but no much larger clone differs from it by a single base.

The junction carries 10 bases between V and J, which are trimmed by 3 bases and 1 base respectively. The CDR3, from cysteine to phenylalanine, totals 14 residues. Only CDR3 DNA remains: 42 bases, in frame from the first base. The germline V gene (reference sequence) specifies LNHDA as CDR1 and SQIVND as CDR2. The method was the immunoSEQ multiplex PCR assay. From the authors' description of their analysis: A statistical classification framework was built for diagnosing cytomegalovirus status from the catalog of TCR beta chain sequences. This is the immuneACCESS table as TCRdb keeps it, with only in-frame sequences that have V and J called. A part of the clones is gone; compared with another copy, unresolved V genes explain less than half, and the rest is unexplained. V, J and clone size reflect that table, while D and trimming were determined from the DNA. Counted in this sample were 150,000 to 160,000 clones; 86% of them appeared once. The leading ten clones occupy 2.1% of the sample.

Separate from the approximately 700-subject first cohort, the validation cohort of 95 to 150 subjects was the group to which the donors belonged. Beyond this particular receptor, the publication reports: The study listed 164 TCR beta chains as associated with cytomegalovirus. According to the authors, the approach could potentially be generalized to other disease states and immunological phenotypes. Of the cluster scores, about 94% were above 0 in a later analysis, which found that TCRs clustered in the first cohort also tended to co-occur in the approximately 110 validation repertoires. The classifier was reported to diagnose cytomegalovirus status with high specificity and sensitivity in both the original and validation cohorts. Most TCR sequences were seen in very few donors, while some public TCRs were found in many individuals. In vitro tests confirmed that a few of the cytomegalovirus-associated TCR beta chains recognize cytomegalovirus antigens. All 120 or so repertoires were used to score co-occurrence in the validation cohort in a later analysis, because that analysis had no HLA typing for the cohort.

The receptor was derived from a human donor in good health. The chain employs TRBV19 and TRBJ2-7; matching of 6 bases hints at TRBD1 as the D gene. The sequenced sample was PBMCs. The nucleotide sequence is TGTGCCAGTAGTATGGGGACACAATCCTACGAGCAGTACTTC. This encodes CASSMGTQSYEQYF.